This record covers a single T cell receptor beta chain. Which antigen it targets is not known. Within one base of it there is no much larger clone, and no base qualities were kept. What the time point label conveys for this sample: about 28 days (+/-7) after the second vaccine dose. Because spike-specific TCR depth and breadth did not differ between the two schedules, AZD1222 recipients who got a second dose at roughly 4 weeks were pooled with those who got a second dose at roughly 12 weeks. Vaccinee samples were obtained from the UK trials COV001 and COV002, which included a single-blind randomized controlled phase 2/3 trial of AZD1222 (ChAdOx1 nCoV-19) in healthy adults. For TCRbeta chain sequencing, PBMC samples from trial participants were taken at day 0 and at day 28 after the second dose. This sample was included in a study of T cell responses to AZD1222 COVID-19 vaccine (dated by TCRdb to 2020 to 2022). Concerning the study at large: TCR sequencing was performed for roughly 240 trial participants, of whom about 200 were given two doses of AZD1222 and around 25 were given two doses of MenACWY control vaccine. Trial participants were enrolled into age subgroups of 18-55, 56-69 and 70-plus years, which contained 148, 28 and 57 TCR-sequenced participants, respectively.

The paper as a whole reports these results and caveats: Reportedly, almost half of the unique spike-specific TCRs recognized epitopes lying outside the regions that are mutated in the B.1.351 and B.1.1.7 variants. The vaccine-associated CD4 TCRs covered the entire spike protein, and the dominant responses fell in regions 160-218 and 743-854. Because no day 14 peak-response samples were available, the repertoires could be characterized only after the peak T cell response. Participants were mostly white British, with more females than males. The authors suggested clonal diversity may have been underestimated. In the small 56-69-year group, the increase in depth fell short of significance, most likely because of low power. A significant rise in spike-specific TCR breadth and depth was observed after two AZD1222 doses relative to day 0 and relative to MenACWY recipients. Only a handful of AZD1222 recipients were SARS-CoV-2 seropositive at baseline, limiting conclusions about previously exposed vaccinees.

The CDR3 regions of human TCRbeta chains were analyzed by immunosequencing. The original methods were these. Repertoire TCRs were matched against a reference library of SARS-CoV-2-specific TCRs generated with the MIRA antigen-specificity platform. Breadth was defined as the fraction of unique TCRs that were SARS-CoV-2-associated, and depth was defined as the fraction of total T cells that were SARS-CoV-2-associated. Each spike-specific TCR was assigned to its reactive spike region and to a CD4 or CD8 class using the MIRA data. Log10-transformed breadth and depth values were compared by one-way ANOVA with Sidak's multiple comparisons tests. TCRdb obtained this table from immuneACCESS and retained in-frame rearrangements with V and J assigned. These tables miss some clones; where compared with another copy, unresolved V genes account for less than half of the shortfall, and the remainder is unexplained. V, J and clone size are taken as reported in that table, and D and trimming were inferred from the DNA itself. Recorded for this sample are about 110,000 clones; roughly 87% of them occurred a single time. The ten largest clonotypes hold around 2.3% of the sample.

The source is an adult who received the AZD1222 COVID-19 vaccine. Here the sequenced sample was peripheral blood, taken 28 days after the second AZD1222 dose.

The CDR3 region reads CASSYRPPNTGELFF. The DNA sequence follows: TGTGCCAGCAGTTACCGACCACCGAACACCGGGGAGCTGTTTTTT. The chain links TRBV6-2 or TRBV6-3 with TRBJ2-2; the D gene lacks a confident call. Via the germline V gene, CDR1 is MNHEY and CDR2 SVGEGT. The CDR3, from cysteine to phenylalanine, totals 15 residues. Of the read, only the CDR3 DNA is kept; its 45 bases are in frame from base 1. V and J are truncated by 2 bases and 0 bases respectively, leaving an intervening sequence of 7 bases.